These T cell receptor beta chains were read from a single sample in a study of T cell responses to AZD1222 COVID-19 vaccine. TCRdb keeps only in-frame clones here, not all; method: immunoSEQ multiplex PCR. This sample has roughly 30,000 clones, with around 82% found just once. The sequenced sample was peripheral blood, obtained 28 days after the second AZD1222 dose. These receptors were collected from an adult who received the AZD1222 COVID-19 vaccine. Both conserved end residues are part of each CDR3.

V	length	CDR3
TRBV27	17	CASSSRRQGYGNTEAFF
TRBV3-1/TRBV3-2	13	CASSERATDTQYF
TRBV19	17	CASSIDVNRPTNYGYTF
TRBV12-3/TRBV12-4	11	CARGLGYEQFF
TRBV19	14	CASSTGNVQETQYF
TRBV7-8	14	CASSSDRGNQPQHF
TRBV20-1	8	CSARDLYF
TRBV18	14	CASSASGSTDTQYF
TRBV5-4	17	CATKKTSQSSHYNEQFF
TRBV5-4	13	CASSFPNTGELFF
TRBV6-5	15	CASLSGQVQRRGYTF
TRBV5-1	14	CASSSPRGRETQYF
TRBV10-2	17	CASSLTGTSGGLNEQFF
TRBV10-1	15	CASSPGQGGNYGYTF
TRBV9	18	CASSVTGGLAGVNGELFF
TRBV4-1	14	CASSQVQSTGELFF
TRBV7-2	17	CASSSRPSWRGVHEQYF
TRBV11-2	16	CASSPLGGGPSTEAFF
TRBV6-5	15	CASVRVGGSGNTIYF
TRBV6-4	16	CASSDSSGGAVDTQYF
TRBV7-8	13	CASSLGRNSPLHF
TRBV10-3	11	CASTSADTQYF
TRBV28	14	CASSPTGRGEKLFF
TRBV29-1	14	CSVSWTGGNTEAFF
TRBV2	14	CASSVRQGSNEQFF
TRBV18	13	CASSPLPDREAFF
TRBV12-5	13	CASGTRTDYEQYF
TRBV7-6	12	CASSLAYAEQFF
TRBV5-1	16	CASSLDPRARANVLTF